One sample yielded the 4 T cell receptor beta chains listed below, sequenced in a study of blood T cell repertoires in COVID-19. The assay was immunoSEQ multiplex PCR, and TCRdb's table has in-frame clones only and misses some. The profile covers about 230,000 clones, with about 85% appearing a single time and 15% to 20% taken by the ten largest. Sequencing was performed on peripheral blood. The receptor source for this set is a woman of 80 years or more with active or convalescent COVID-19.

This clone was recorded once. This chain links TRBV7-3 with TRBJ1-6, with 8 bases that match TRBD1. V lost 3 bases, J lost 6 bases, and 4 bases stayed unmatched. CDR3 length: 15 amino acids. Germline V gene lookup returns CDR1 SGHTA and CDR2 FQGTGA. The CDR3 spells CASSLGTGFNSPLHF. The CDR3 nucleotides are TGTGCCAGCAGCTTGGGGACAGGCTTTAATTCACCCCTCCACTTT.

V usage is TRBV5-1 and J usage is TRBJ1-2; 8 positions match TRBD1. V gave up 6 bases and J gave up 8 bases; unmatched junction bases: 18. CDR3 size: 16 residues. The V gene's germline CDR1 is SGHRS and CDR2 YFSETQ. The CDR3, as DNA: TGCGCCAGCACCTTAACCCCCGTACAGGGGGATAGAGGCTACACCTTC. Its translation: CASTLTPVQGDRGYTF.

V gene TRBV5-4 combines with J gene TRBJ2-6, with 9 bases lining up with TRBD1. Unmatched junction bases numbered 5, after V lost 5 bases and J lost 2 bases. Per germline, CDR1 SGHNT and CDR2 YYREEE (reference sequence). This CDR3 has 16 residues. The chain's CDR3 is CASRRDREAGANVLTF. Written as DNA, the CDR3 is TGTGCCAGCAGGCGGGACAGGGAGGCTGGGGCCAACGTCCTGACTTTC. Full variable domain (outside the CDR3, taken from reference TRBV5-4 and TRBJ2-6): ETGVTQSPTHLIKTRGQQVTLRCSSQSGHNTVSWYQQALGQGPQFIFQYYREEENGRGNFPPRFSGLQFPNYSSELNVNALELDDSALYLCASRRDREAGANVLTFGAGSRLTVL.

V and J are TRBV14 and TRBJ1-2, with a possible D match to TRBD1 (5 bases). The CDR3 is 13 amino acids. V was shortened by 4 bases and J by 8 bases, with 14 bases between the two germline ends. Germline values: CDR1 SGHDN, CDR2 FVKESK. The CDR3 loop reads CASSPSLGVGYTF. DNA for the CDR3: TGTGCCAGCAGCCCCTCGCTAGGGGTCGGCTACACCTTC.